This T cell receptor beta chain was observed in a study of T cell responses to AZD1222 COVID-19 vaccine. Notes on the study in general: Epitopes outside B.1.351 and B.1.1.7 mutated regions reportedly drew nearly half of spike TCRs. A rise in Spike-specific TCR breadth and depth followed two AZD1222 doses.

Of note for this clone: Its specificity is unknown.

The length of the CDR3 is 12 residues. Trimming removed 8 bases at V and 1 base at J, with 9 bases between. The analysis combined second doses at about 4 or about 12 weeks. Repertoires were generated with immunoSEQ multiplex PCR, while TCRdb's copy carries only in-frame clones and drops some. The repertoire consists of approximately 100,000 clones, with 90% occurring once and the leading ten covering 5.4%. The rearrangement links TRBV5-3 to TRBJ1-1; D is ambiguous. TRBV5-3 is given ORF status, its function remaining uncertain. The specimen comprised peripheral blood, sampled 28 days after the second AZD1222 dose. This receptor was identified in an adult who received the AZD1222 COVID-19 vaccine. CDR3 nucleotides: TGTGCCAGGCGCTTAAAGAACACTGAAGCTTTCTTT. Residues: CARRLKNTEAFF.